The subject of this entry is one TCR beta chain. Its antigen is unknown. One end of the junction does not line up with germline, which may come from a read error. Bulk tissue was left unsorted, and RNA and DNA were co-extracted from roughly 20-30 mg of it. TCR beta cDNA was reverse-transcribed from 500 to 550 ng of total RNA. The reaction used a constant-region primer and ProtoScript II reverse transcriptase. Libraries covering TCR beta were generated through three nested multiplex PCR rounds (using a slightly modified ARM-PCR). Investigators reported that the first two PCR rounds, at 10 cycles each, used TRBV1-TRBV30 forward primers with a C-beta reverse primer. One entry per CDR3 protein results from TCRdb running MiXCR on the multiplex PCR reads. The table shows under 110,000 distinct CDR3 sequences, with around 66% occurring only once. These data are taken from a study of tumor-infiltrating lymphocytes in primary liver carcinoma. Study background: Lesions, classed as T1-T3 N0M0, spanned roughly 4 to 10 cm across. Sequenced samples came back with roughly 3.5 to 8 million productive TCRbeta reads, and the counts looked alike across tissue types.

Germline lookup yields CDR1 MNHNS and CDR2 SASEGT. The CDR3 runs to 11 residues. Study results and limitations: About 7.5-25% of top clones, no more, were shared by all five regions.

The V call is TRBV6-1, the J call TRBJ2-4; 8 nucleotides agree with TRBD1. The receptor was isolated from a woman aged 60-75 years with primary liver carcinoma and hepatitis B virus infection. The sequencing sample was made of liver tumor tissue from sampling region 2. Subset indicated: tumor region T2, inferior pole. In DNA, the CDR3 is TGTACCAGCTACAGGGGGGACATTCAGTATTTC. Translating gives CTSYRGDIQYF.